This T cell receptor (beta chain) was captured by sequencing in a study of blood T cell repertoires in COVID-19. Produced via immunoSEQ multiplex PCR; TCRdb's table is partial and in-frame only. The data contain 93,000 or so clones, roughly 82% of them singletons. Trimming removed 1 base at V and 5 bases at J, with 5 bases between. The CDR3 is 12 amino acids. Germline CDR1 is SGDLS and CDR2 is YYNGEE. This clone was observed a few times. The receptor was isolated from a human donor in a cohort sampled during active COVID-19. The rearrangement uses TRBV9 and TRBJ2-3; tentative D call: TRBD1 (5 bases). Sequencing input: peripheral blood. The CDR3 DNA is TGTGCCAGCAGCGTAAGGGGAGATACGCAGTATTTT. It specifies CASSVRGDTQYF.